The 30 T cell receptor beta chains reported below all come from one sample, sequenced in a study of blood T cells in healthy people across ages. Alongside a J-beta primer mix, a sample-barcoded 5' primer served in a second PCR lasting about 7 to 12 cycles. TCRdb analysed the 5' RACE reads with MiXCR anew, one entry per CDR3 protein. The data hold roughly 1,800,000 distinct CDR3 sequences, with about 49% observed a single time. Material for sequencing was blood. These receptor sequences come from a woman aged 40-49 years in good health.

This clonotype was seen a few times. The chain couples TRBV2 to TRBJ2-1, with unresolved D. The germline V gene has CDR1 SNHLY and CDR2 FYNNEI. The CDR3 spans 13 residues. Trimming took 6 bases from V and 7 from J, leaving 13 bases between them. CDR3 DNA sequence: TGTGCCAGCAGGTACTCCGGAACAAATGAGCAGTTCTTC. Protein: CASRYSGTNEQFF.

The genes are TRBV12-3 or TRBV12-4 and TRBJ2-5, with 11 bases fitting TRBD1. V dropped 8 bases and J dropped 8; count of bases not matched to a gene: 13. The CDR3 length is 15 residues. CDR3 loop: CASSSGQGAKVTQYF. As DNA, the CDR3 is TGTGCCAGCTCCAGCGGACAGGGGGCTAAGGTAACCCAGTACTTC.

This clonotype has only a few counts. This chain uses TRBV24-1 with TRBJ2-3; unclear D gene. This CDR3 has 12 amino acids. V was pared by 4 bases and J by 4 bases, with 5 bases between. Germline loops: CDR1 KGHDR, CDR2 SFDVKD. Here the CDR3 reads CATSEAADTQYF. The CDR3 nucleotides are TGTGCCACCAGTGAAGCTGCAGATACGCAGTATTTT.

This clonotype has more than one count but fewer than ten. CDR3 loop: CSAREQGDSYEQYF. The CDR3 DNA follows: TGCAGTGCTAGAGAACAGGGGGACTCCTACGAGCAGTACTTC. The J gene is TRBJ2-4, the V gene TRBV20-1, with TRBD1 matching 8 bases. The closer fit of TRBJ2-7 to the DNA end suggests the J call may be wrong. The CDR3 contains 14 residues. Germline loops: CDR1 DFQATT, CDR2 SNEGSKA (reference sequence).

The V gene is TRBV7-2, the J gene TRBJ1-1; a possible D gene is TRBD1 (5 bases). V gave up 0 bases and J gave up 4 bases, with 12 bases separating them. Germline CDR1 is SGHTA and CDR2 is FQGNSA. This CDR3 comprises 15 residues. CDR3 coding DNA: TGTGCCAGCAGCTTAGCTATTGCGGGGACCACTGAAGCTTTCTTT. Translating gives CASSLAIAGTTEAFF. Combining the CDR3 with reference TRBV7-2 and TRBJ1-1 gives the whole variable domain GAGVSQSPSNKVTEKGKDVELRCDPISGHTALYWYRQSLGQGLEFLIYFQGNSAPDKSGLPSDRFSAERTGGSVSTLTIQRTQQEDSAVYLCASSLAIAGTTEAFFGQGTRLTVV.

This chain joins TRBV6-5 and TRBJ2-1; 14 bases align to TRBD2. Germline loops: CDR1 MNHEY, CDR2 SVGAGI. This CDR3 is built from 19 residues. Unmatched junction bases numbered 10, after V lost 4 bases and J lost 2 bases. CDR3 residues: CASSSRTSGGPSPYNEQFF. CDR3 nucleotide sequence: TGTGCCAGCAGTTCCAGGACTAGCGGGGGGCCATCCCCCTACAATGAGCAGTTCTTC.

This chain connects TRBV27 to TRBJ1-2; possible D gene TRBD1, 5 bases. CDR1 MNHEY and CDR2 SMNVEV come from the germline V gene (reference sequence). The V gene lost 0 bases and the J gene lost 8 bases, with 16 bases spanning the gap. The CDR3 extends over 15 amino acids. The CDR3 is CASSLSPGGNRGYTF. The CDR3 DNA reads TGTGCCAGCAGTTTATCGCCTGGGGGGAATCGCGGCTACACCTTC.

The chain has TRBV20-1 and TRBJ2-5; TRBD1 matches 7 bases. This CDR3 has 13 amino acids. Germline assignment: CDR1 DFQATT and CDR2 SNEGSKA (reference sequence). The V and J ends lost 8 bases and 5 bases, in that order; junction bases with no gene match: 11. CDR3 coding DNA: TGCAGTTGGACTCAGGGGGTTAGGGAGACCCAGTACTTC. It translates to CSWTQGVRETQYF.

The V call is TRBV28, the J call TRBJ1-2; 7 positions agree with TRBD1. The ends lost 3 bases at V and 4 bases at J; junction bases unmatched: 8. Germline V gene data show CDR1 as MDHEN and CDR2 as SYDVKM. CDR3 length: 15 amino acids. CDR3 amino acids: CASSLGTANSYGYTF. The CDR3 nucleotides read TGTGCCAGCAGTTTGGGGACAGCCAATTCCTATGGCTACACCTTC.

The chain uses TRBV5-6 and TRBJ1-2; D remains unclear. The CDR3 extends over 15 amino acids. V gave up 4 bases and J gave up 8 bases, with 21 bases separating them. Germline CDR1 reads SGHDT; CDR2 reads YYEEEE. The CDR3 DNA sequence: TGTGCCAGCAGCCGTACGAGGGCGAGGTGGAAAGGCTACACCTTC. Protein sequence: CASSRTRARWKGYTF.

The rearrangement joins TRBV20-1 to TRBJ2-7; TRBD1 might be the D (5 bases). The V end was cut by 1 base, the J end by 4 bases, with 11 bases between. Germline V CDR1 and CDR2: DFQATT, SNEGSKA (reference sequence). CDR3 size: 13 residues. CDR3: CSARATHRYEQYF. In DNA, the CDR3 is TGCAGTGCTAGAGCTACTCACAGGTACGAGCAGTACTTC.

The sample holds a few counts of this clonotype. The gene calls are TRBV20-1 and TRBJ2-3; a possible D gene is TRBD2 (6 bases). The germline V gene encodes CDR1 DFQATT and CDR2 SNEGSKA (reference sequence). Trimming cost V 6 bases and J 1 base, with 23 bases left between them. This CDR3 has 17 amino acids. The chain's CDR3 is CSATMTSVYAGTDTQYF. For the CDR3, the DNA is TGCAGTGCCACTATGACTAGTGTGTATGCTGGCACAGATACGCAGTATTTT.

The chain joins TRBV10-3 to TRBJ2-7; the D gene is possibly TRBD2 (5 bases). Germline lookup yields CDR1 ENHRY and CDR2 SYGVKD. The CDR3 spans 12 residues. The V end lost 6 bases, the J end lost 2 bases, and 8 bases lay between the germline ends. CDR3 loop: CAISGVPYEQYF. The CDR3 bases are TGTGCCATCAGCGGGGTGCCCTACGAGCAGTACTTC.

This clonotype has a handful of counts. The gene calls are TRBV6-2 or TRBV6-3 and TRBJ2-5, with D possibly TRBD2 on 5 matching bases. The closer fit of TRBJ2-7 to the DNA end suggests the J call may be wrong. The CDR3 length is 15 residues. Per germline, CDR1 MNHEY and CDR2 SVGEGT. CDR3 coding DNA: TGTGCCAGCAGTTCCGCCAGGCCTCGGCGGGACGAGCAGTACTTC. Amino acids: CASSSARPRRDEQYF.

This clonotype was counted between two and nine times. The CDR3 protein is CSVQTGSYEQYF. The CDR3 DNA reads TGCAGCGTACAGACAGGTTCCTACGAGCAGTACTTC. The rearrangement uses TRBV29-1 and TRBJ2-7; TRBD1 is a possible D gene (6 bases). CDR3 size: 12 residues. V lost 6 bases and J 1 base, leaving 10 bases between the germline ends. CDR1 is SQVTM and CDR2 is ANQGSEA in the germline V gene.

With respect to this clonotype: A read error may account for a junction end that differs from germline. The chain uses TRBV11-2 and TRBJ1-2, with 7 bases matching TRBD1. The CDR3 extends over 16 amino acids. In germline, CDR1 is SGHAT, CDR2 FQNNGV. As DNA, the CDR3 is TGTACCAGCAGCTCTTATCGGACGGCAGGGGGATATGGCTACACCTTC. Encoded protein: CTSSSYRTAGGYGYTF.

The chain couples TRBV6-2 or TRBV6-3 to TRBJ2-7, with 7 bases identical to TRBD1. The DNA end is more similar to TRBJ2-5, so the J call may be wrong. The CDR3 has 16 amino acids. Germline assignment: CDR1 MNHEY and CDR2 SVGEGT. The CDR3 DNA is TGTGCCAGCAGTTACTCGATACAGGGGCCCCAGAGGACCCAGTACTTC. It translates to CASSYSIQGPQRTQYF.

This clonotype was seen only a few times. The chain joins TRBV7-2 to TRBJ2-5; maybe TRBD2 (7 bases). Trimming removed 5 bases from V and 4 bases from J, with 20 bases in between. The germline V gene encodes CDR1 SGHTA and CDR2 FQGNSA. The CDR3 extends over 16 amino acids. CDR3 region: CASSPGGGRMRETQYF. CDR3 nucleotides: TGTGCCAGCAGCCCTGGGGGGGGCCGTATGCGAGAGACCCAGTACTTC.

This clonotype turned up a few times. The chain uses TRBV12-3 or TRBV12-4 and TRBJ1-2; unclear D gene. CDR3 length equals 11 residues. Trimming removed 3 bases from V and 8 bases from J, with 7 bases in between. The CDR3 DNA follows: TGTGCCAGCAGTTTGGGCGAGGGCTACACCTTC. The encoded protein is CASSLGEGYTF.

The chain is built from TRBV6-5 and TRBJ1-2; 7 nucleotides agree with TRBD1. This CDR3 has 12 amino acids. CDR1 and CDR2 (germline): MNHEY, SVGAGI. After removal of 7 bases from V and 5 bases from J, the junction contained 4 bases not matched to a gene. As DNA, the CDR3 is TGTGCCAGCACGGACAGGAGTTATGGCTACACCTTC. Its protein product is CASTDRSYGYTF.

This clonotype has just a few counts. The V gene is TRBV9, the J gene TRBJ2-6, with TRBD1 matching over 7 bases. The V and J ends lost 0 bases and 0 bases, in that order; junction bases with no gene match: 9. This CDR3 has 19 residues. Germline V gene sequence: CDR1 SGDLS, CDR2 YYNGEE. The CDR3 region is CASSVGGDRVISGANVLTF. In DNA, the CDR3 is TGTGCCAGCAGCGTAGGTGGCGACAGGGTGATCTCTGGGGCCAACGTCCTGACTTTC.

J is TRBJ2-5 and V is TRBV5-1, with D maybe TRBD2 (6 bases). This CDR3 has 13 amino acids. Trimming pared 4 bases from V and 5 bases from J, leaving 12 bases between. Germline CDR1 SGHRS, CDR2 YFSETQ. This CDR3 is CASSVEGMETQYF. DNA for the CDR3: TGCGCCAGCAGCGTGGAGGGGATGGAGACCCAGTACTTC. Supplemented by reference TRBV5-1 and TRBJ2-5, the full variable domain reads KAGVTQTPRYLIKTRGQQVTLSCSPISGHRSVSWYQQTPGQGLQFLFEYFSETQRNKGNFPGRFSGRQFSNSRSEMNVSTLELGDSALYLCASSVEGMETQYFGPGTRLLVL.

This clonotype was observed a few times. The V gene is TRBV7-9, the J gene TRBJ2-1; D not resolved. Per the germline V gene, CDR1 is SEHNR and CDR2 is FQNEAQ (reference sequence). V shed 4 bases and J shed 8 bases, with 9 bases lying between them. The CDR3 consists of 12 residues. The CDR3 here is CASSSTVDEQFF. The CDR3 DNA is TGTGCCAGCAGCTCCACGGTAGATGAGCAGTTCTTC.

The rearrangement links TRBV12-3 or TRBV12-4 to TRBJ1-4; the D is unclear. The CDR3 contains 12 residues. V lost 2 bases and J lost 15, with 13 bases in between. CDR3 sequence reads: CASSLKGGKVFF. The CDR3 nucleotides read TGTGCCAGCAGTTTAAAGGGAGGAAAGGTGTTTTTT.

The CDR3 sequence is CASSQEPGLAGQRAKNIQYF. In DNA, the CDR3 is TGCGCCAGCAGCCAGGAACCGGGACTAGCGGGCCAAAGAGCCAAAAACATTCAGTACTTC. This sequence joins TRBV4-3 and TRBJ2-4; 12 bases are a match to TRBD2. Germline values: CDR1 LGHNA, CDR2 YSLEER. V dropped 3 bases and J dropped 0; count of bases not matched to a gene: 12. The CDR3 has 20 residues.

This chain connects TRBV6-1 to TRBJ2-5, with D possibly being TRBD1 or TRBD2 (6 bases each). The CDR3 totals 15 residues. In germline, CDR1 is MNHNS, CDR2 SASEGT. The germline V and J ends were trimmed by 0 bases and 5 bases, with 13 bases remaining between them. CDR3 nucleotides: TGTGCCAGCAGTGAAGCACGGGGGCTAGCGGAGACCCAGTACTTC. Translation gives CASSEARGLAETQYF.

This clonotype was detected only a few times. The chain joins TRBV20-1 to TRBJ2-7; 7 bases agree with TRBD2. V dropped 5 bases and J dropped 2; count of bases not matched to a gene: 6. CDR1 is DFQATT, CDR2 SNEGSKA, per germline (reference sequence). CDR3 length: 13 amino acids. The CDR3 DNA reads as TGCAGTGCTCACGGGGGGACCGCCTACGAGCAGTACTTC. Protein product: CSAHGGTAYEQYF.

In this sample, this clonotype turned up once. The chain carries TRBV20-1 and TRBJ2-1; D unclear. CDR3 length: 11 amino acids. The V and J ends lost 5 bases and 8 bases respectively, with 10 bases between them. From germline, CDR1 is DFQATT and CDR2 SNEGSKA (reference sequence). CDR3 protein: CSAGSTHEQFF. In nucleotides, the CDR3 is TGCAGTGCTGGATCCACCCATGAGCAGTTCTTC.

The chain employs TRBV4-2 and TRBJ1-2; D is ambiguous. CDR3 size: 14 residues. Trimming cost V 6 bases and J 4 bases, with 15 bases left between them. CDR1 and CDR2 (germline): LGHNA, YNFKEQ. CDR3 residues: CASSVDVGSYGYTF. The DNA of the CDR3 is TGTGCCAGCAGTGTAGACGTGGGGTCCTATGGCTACACCTTC.

The gene calls are TRBV4-2 and TRBJ2-1; 10 bases map to TRBD2. Germline V gene lookup returns CDR1 LGHNA and CDR2 YNFKEQ. With V trimmed by 2 bases and J by 5 bases, 9 bases remained unmatched. The CDR3 length is 17 residues. The CDR3 spells CASSQPTGTSENNEQFF. The CDR3 DNA sequence: TGTGCCAGCAGCCAACCGACCGGGACTAGCGAGAACAATGAGCAGTTCTTC.